These T cell receptor beta chains were read from a single sample in a study of blood T cell repertoires in COVID-19. Clones were sequenced by immunoSEQ multiplex PCR, and TCRdb holds only the in-frame ones, with some missing. The repertoire holds almost 25,000 clones, with approximately 80% as singletons. The sample consisted of peripheral blood. These receptor sequences come from an older woman with COVID-19, enrolled during active disease. Both conserved end residues are part of each CDR3. Each record gives: CDR3 DNA, CDR3 protein, J gene, D gene, clone size, V gene. A D gene is named only where the DNA matches it firmly. The size of a clone is reported for some rows only, either as once, few or many, or as a class for expanded clones.

CDR3nt: TGCGCCAGCAGCGCAACCGGGACATCTAATTCACCCCTCCACTTT
CDR3aa: CASSATGTSNSPLHF
j_gene: TRBJ1-6
d_gene: .
abundance: once
v_gene: TRBV4-1

CDR3nt: TGTGCCAGCAGTCCACCGAGACTAGCGGGAGATAGCATCCCCTTTCGCACAGATACGCAGTATTTT
CDR3aa: CASSPPRLAGDSIPFRTDTQYF
j_gene: TRBJ2-3
d_gene: TRBD2
abundance: .
v_gene: TRBV2

CDR3nt: TGTGCCAGTAGTCTCTATAGCGGGGGGCTCAACACCGGGGAGCTGTTTTTT
CDR3aa: CASSLYSGGLNTGELFF
j_gene: TRBJ2-2
d_gene: TRBD2
abundance: .
v_gene: TRBV19

CDR3nt: TGCGCCAGCAGCCGAGTAGCGGGAGATACCGGGGAGCTGTTTTTT
CDR3aa: CASSRVAGDTGELFF
j_gene: TRBJ2-2
d_gene: TRBD2
abundance: .
v_gene: TRBV4-3

CDR3nt: TGTGCCAGCAGTTGGGGCCATGATAATTCACCCCTCCACTTT
CDR3aa: CASSWGHDNSPLHF
j_gene: TRBJ1-6
d_gene: .
abundance: .
v_gene: TRBV2

CDR3nt: TGTGCCAGCAGCTTAGACTCCGACCGCGGCCTGTTAAGCTACGAGCAGTACTTC
CDR3aa: CASSLDSDRGLLSYEQYF
j_gene: TRBJ2-7
d_gene: .
abundance: .
v_gene: TRBV7-9

CDR3nt: TGTGCCAGCAGCCTAGGGACAGGGTCAGGAAACACCATATATTTT
CDR3aa: CASSLGTGSGNTIYF
j_gene: TRBJ1-3
d_gene: TRBD1
abundance: .
v_gene: TRBV11-2

CDR3nt: TGTGCCATCAGTGGTCAGCGGGGGAACGAGCAGTACTTC
CDR3aa: CAISGQRGNEQYF
j_gene: TRBJ2-7
d_gene: TRBD2
abundance: .
v_gene: TRBV10-3

CDR3nt: TGTGCCACCAGTGATACAGGGGGCGCGGATACGCAGTATTTT
CDR3aa: CATSDTGGADTQYF
j_gene: TRBJ2-3
d_gene: TRBD1
abundance: .
v_gene: TRBV24-1

CDR3nt: TGTGCCACCAGCAGAGGGGGAGGGTTTCAGCCCCAGCATTTT
CDR3aa: CATSRGGGFQPQHF
j_gene: TRBJ1-5
d_gene: .
abundance: .
v_gene: TRBV15